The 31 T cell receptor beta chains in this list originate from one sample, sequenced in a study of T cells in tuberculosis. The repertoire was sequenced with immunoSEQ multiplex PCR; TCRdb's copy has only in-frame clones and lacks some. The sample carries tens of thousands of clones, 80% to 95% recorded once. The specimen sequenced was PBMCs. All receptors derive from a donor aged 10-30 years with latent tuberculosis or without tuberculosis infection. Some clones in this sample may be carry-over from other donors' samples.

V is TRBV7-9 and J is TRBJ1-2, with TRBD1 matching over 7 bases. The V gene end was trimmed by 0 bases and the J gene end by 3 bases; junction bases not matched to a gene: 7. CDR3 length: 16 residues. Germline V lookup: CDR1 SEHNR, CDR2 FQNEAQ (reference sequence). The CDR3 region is CASSLAEGAEDYGYTF. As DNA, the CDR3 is TGTGCCAGCAGCTTAGCAGAGGGGGCGGAGGACTATGGCTACACCTTC. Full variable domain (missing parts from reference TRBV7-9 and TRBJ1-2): DTGVSQNPRHKITKRGQNVTFRCDPISEHNRLYWYRQTLGQGPEFLTYFQNEAQLEKSRLLSDRFSAERPKGSFSTLEIQRTEQGDSAMYLCASSLAEGAEDYGYTFGSGTRLTVV.

The CDR3 region has the DNA TGTGCCAGCAGCCCGACGGGCCGCGGGGGGTCCTACGAGCAGTACTTC. It encodes CASSPTGRGGSYEQYF. The rearrangement links TRBV4-2 to TRBJ2-7, with 8 positions matching TRBD2. Unmatched junction bases numbered 9, after V lost 4 bases and J lost 1 base. CDR3 size: 16 residues. Germline values: CDR1 LGHNA, CDR2 YNFKEQ.

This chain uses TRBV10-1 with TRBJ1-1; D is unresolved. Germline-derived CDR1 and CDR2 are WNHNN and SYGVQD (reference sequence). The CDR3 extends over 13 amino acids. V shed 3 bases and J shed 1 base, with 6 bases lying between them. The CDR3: CASSEAGNTEAFF. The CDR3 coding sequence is TGCGCCAGCAGTGAAGCAGGGAACACTGAAGCTTTCTTT.

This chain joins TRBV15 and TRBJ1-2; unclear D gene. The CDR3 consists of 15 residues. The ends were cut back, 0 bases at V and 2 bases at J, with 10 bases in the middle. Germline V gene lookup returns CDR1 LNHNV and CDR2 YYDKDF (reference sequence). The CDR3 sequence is CATSRDNPGNYGYTF. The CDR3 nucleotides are TGTGCCACCAGCAGAGATAACCCAGGCAACTATGGCTACACCTTC.

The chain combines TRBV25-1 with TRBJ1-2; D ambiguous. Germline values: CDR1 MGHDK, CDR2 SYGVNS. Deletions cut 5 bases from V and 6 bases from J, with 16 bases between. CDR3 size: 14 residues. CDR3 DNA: TGTGCCAGCAGTCGATCAACAGAACAAAATGGCTACACCTTC. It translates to CASSRSTEQNGYTF.

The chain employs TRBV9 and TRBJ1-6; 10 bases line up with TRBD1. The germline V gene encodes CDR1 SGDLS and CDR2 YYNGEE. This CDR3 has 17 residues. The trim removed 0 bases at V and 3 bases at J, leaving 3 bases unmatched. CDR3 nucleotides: TGTGCCAGCAGCGTAGCCGGGACAGGGGACTATAATTCACCCCTCCACTTT. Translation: CASSVAGTGDYNSPLHF.

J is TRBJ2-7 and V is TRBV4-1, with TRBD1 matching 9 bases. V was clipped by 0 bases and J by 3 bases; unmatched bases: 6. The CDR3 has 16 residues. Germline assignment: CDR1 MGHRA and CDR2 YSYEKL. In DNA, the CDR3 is TGCGCCAGCAGCCAAGACGTAGGACAGGGGTACTACGAGCAGTACTTC. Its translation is CASSQDVGQGYYEQYF.

The CDR3 nucleotides are TGTGCCACCAGAGGGTTGACAGGATACAATGAGCAGTTCTTC. Translation gives CATRGLTGYNEQFF. The rearrangement joins TRBV2 to TRBJ2-1; D may be TRBD1 (6 bases). This CDR3 contains 14 residues. Germline CDR1 and CDR2: SNHLY and FYNNEI. V shed 10 bases and J shed 4 bases, with 17 bases lying between them.

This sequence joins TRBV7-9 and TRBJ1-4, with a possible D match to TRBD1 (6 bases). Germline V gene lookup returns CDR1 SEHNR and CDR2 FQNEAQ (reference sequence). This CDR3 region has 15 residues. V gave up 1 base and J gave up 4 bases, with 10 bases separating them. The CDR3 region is CASSLVRQDNEKLFF. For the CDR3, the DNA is TGTGCCAGCAGCTTAGTCAGACAGGATAATGAAAAACTGTTTTTT.

CDR3 amino acids: CASSEQGPGTEAFF. For the CDR3, the DNA is TGTGCCAGCAGCGAACAGGGGCCGGGCACTGAAGCTTTCTTT. The J gene is TRBJ1-1, the V gene TRBV7-8, with TRBD1 matching 7 bases. This CDR3 spans 14 amino acids. Germline trimming cut 5 bases from V and 4 bases from J; bases unmatched to any gene: 7. Germline assignment: CDR1 SGHVS and CDR2 FQNEAQ.

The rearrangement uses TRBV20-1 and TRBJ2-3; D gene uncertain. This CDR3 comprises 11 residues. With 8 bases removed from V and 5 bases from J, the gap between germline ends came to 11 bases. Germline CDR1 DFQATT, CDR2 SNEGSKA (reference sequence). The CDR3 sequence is CSPTELDTQYF. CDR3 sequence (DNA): TGCAGTCCGACGGAGTTAGATACGCAGTATTTT.

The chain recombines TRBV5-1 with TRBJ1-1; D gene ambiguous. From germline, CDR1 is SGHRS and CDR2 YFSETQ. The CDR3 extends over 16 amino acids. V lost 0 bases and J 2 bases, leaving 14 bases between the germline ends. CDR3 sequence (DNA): TGCGCCAGCAGCTTGGGAGGGAATTATCCCAACACTGAAGCTTTCTTT. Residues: CASSLGGNYPNTEAFF.

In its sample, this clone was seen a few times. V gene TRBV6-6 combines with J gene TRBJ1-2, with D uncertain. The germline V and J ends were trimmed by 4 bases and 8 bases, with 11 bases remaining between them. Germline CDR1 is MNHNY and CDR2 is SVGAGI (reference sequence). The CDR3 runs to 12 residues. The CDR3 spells CASSLERSGYTF. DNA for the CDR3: TGTGCCAGCAGTTTGGAGAGGTCGGGCTACACCTTC.

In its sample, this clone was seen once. CDR3 bases: TGCGCCAGCAGCTCGCGGGGACTAGCGGGCCGAAGCTCCTACAATGAGCAGTTCTTC. It is translated as CASSSRGLAGRSSYNEQFF. V gene TRBV5-1 combines with J gene TRBJ2-1; 12 nucleotides line up with TRBD2. CDR3 length equals 19 residues. From germline, CDR1 is SGHRS and CDR2 YFSETQ. The V gene end was trimmed by 3 bases and the J gene end by 0 bases; junction bases not matched to a gene: 10.

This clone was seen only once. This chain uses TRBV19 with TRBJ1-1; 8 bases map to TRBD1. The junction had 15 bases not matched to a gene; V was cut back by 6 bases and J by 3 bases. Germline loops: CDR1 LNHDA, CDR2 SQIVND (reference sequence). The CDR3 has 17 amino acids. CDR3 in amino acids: CASRSGGYFEEDTEAFF. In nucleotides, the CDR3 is TGTGCCAGTAGGTCAGGGGGCTATTTTGAAGAGGACACTGAAGCTTTCTTT.

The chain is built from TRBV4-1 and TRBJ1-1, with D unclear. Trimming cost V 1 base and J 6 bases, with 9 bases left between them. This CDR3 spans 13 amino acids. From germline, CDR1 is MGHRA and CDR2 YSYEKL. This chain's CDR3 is CASSQGIAAEAFF. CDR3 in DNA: TGCGCCAGCAGCCAAGGTATCGCGGCTGAAGCTTTCTTT.

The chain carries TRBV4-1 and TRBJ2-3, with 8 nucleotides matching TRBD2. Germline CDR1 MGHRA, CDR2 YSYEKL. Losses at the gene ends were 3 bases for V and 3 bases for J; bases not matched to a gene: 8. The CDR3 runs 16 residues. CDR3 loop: CASSHPVAGNTDTQYF. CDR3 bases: TGCGCCAGCAGCCATCCTGTAGCGGGGAATACAGATACGCAGTATTTT.

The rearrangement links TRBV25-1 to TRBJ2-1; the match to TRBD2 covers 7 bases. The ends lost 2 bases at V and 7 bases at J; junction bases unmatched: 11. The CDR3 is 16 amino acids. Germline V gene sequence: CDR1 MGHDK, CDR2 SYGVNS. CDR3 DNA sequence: TGTGCCAGCAGTGAAGAGCGGGGTCTAGGGGTAAATGAGCAGTTCTTC. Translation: CASSEERGLGVNEQFF.

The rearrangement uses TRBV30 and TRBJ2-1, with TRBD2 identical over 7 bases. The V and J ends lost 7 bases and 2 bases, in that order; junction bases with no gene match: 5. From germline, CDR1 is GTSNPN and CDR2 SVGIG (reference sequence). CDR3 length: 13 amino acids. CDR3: CASGTTTYNEQFF. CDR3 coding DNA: TGTGCCTCCGGGACTACCACCTACAATGAGCAGTTCTTC.

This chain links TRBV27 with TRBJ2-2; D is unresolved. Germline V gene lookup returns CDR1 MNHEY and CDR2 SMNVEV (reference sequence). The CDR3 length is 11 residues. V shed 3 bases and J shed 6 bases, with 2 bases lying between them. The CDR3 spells CASSFAGELFF. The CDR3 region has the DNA TGTGCCAGCAGTTTCGCCGGGGAGCTGTTTTTT.

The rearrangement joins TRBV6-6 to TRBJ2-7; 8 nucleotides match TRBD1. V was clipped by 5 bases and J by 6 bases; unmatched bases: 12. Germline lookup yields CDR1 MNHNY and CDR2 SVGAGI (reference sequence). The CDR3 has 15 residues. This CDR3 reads CASSPDQGAVSEQYF. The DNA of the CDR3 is TGTGCCAGCAGTCCGGACCAGGGGGCGGTCTCCGAGCAGTACTTC.

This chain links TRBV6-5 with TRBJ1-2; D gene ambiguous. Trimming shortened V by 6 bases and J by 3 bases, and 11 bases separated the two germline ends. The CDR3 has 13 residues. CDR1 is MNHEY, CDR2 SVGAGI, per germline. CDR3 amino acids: CASRSTGDYGYTF. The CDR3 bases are TGTGCCAGCAGGTCTACCGGGGACTATGGCTACACCTTC.

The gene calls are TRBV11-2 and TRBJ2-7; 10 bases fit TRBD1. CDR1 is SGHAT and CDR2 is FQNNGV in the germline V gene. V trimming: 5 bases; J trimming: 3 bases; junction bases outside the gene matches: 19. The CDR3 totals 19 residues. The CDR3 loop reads CASSPWDRGEVFAYYEQYF. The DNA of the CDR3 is TGTGCCAGCAGCCCGTGGGACAGGGGCGAAGTTTTTGCCTACTACGAGCAGTACTTC.

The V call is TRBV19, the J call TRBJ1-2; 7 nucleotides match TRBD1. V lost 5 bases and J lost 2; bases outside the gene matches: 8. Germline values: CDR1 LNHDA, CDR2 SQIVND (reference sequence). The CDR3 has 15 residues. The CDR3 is CASSAGTAPNYGYTF. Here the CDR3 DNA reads TGTGCCAGTAGTGCCGGGACAGCTCCCAACTATGGCTACACCTTC.

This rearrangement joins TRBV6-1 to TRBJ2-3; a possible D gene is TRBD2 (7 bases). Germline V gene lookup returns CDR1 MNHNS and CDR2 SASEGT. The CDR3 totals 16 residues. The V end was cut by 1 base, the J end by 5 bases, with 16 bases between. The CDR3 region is CASSEEARGGGDTQYF. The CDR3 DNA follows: TGTGCCAGCAGTGAAGAAGCCAGGGGAGGGGGAGATACGCAGTATTTT.

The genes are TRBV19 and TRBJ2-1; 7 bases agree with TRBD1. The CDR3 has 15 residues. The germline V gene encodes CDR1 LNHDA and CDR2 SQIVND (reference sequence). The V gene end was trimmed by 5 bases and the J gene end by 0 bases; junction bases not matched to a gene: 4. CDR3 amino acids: CASSYRGSSYNEQFF. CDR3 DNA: TGTGCCAGTAGTTACAGGGGAAGCTCCTACAATGAGCAGTTCTTC.

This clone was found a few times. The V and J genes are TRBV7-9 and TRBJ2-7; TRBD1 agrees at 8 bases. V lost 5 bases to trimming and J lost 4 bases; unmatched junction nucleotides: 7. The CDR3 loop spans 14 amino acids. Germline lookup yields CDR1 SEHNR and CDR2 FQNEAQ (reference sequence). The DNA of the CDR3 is TGTGCCAGCAGCGACTCAGGGGGCTGGTACGAGCAGTACTTC. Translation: CASSDSGGWYEQYF.

The CDR3 sequence is CALTSGGSYEQYF. CDR3 DNA sequence: TGTGCCTTAACGTCCGGGGGCTCCTACGAGCAGTACTTC. This chain uses TRBV30 with TRBJ2-7; D is perhaps TRBD2 (6 bases). The V and J ends lost 7 bases and 0 bases respectively, with 13 bases between them. The CDR3 has 13 residues. In germline, CDR1 is GTSNPN, CDR2 SVGIG (reference sequence).

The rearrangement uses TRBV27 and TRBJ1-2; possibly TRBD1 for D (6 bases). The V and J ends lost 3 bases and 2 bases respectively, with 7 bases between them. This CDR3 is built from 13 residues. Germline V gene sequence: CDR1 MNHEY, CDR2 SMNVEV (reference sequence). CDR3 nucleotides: TGTGCCAGCAGTTTGGACAGAAACTATGGCTACACCTTC. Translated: CASSLDRNYGYTF.

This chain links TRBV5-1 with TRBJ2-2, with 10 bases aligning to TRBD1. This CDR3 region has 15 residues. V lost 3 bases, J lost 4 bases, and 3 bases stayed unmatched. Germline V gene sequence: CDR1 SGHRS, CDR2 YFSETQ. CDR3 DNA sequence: TGCGCCAGCAGCTGGGACAGGGGCGGCACCGGGGAGCTGTTTTTT. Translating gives CASSWDRGGTGELFF.

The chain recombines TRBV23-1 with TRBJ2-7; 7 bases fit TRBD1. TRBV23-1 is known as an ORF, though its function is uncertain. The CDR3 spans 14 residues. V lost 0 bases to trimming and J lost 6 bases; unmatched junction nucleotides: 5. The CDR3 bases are TGCGCCAGCAGTCAATCCCCTACAGGGGTCGAGCAGTACTTC. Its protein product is CASSQSPTGVEQYF.